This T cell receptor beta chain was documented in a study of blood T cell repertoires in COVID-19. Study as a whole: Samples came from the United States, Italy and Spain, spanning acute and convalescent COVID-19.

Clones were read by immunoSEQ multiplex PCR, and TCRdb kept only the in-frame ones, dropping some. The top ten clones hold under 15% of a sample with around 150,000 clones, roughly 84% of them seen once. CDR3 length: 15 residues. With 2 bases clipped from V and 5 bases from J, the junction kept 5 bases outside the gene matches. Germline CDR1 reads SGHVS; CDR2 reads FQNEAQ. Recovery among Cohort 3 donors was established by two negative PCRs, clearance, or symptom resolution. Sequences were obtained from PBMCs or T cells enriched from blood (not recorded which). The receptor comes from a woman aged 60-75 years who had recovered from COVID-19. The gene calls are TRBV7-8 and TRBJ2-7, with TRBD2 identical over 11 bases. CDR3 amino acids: CASSLLAGGRDEQYF. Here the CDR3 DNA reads TGTGCCAGCAGCTTACTAGCGGGGGGCCGGGACGAGCAGTACTTC. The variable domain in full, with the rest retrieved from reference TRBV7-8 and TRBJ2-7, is GAGVSQSPRYKVAKRGQDVALRCDPISGHVSLFWYQQALGQGPEFLTYFQNEAQLDKSGLPSDRFFAERPEGSVSTLKIQRTQQEDSAVYLCASSLLAGGRDEQYFGPGTRLTVT.